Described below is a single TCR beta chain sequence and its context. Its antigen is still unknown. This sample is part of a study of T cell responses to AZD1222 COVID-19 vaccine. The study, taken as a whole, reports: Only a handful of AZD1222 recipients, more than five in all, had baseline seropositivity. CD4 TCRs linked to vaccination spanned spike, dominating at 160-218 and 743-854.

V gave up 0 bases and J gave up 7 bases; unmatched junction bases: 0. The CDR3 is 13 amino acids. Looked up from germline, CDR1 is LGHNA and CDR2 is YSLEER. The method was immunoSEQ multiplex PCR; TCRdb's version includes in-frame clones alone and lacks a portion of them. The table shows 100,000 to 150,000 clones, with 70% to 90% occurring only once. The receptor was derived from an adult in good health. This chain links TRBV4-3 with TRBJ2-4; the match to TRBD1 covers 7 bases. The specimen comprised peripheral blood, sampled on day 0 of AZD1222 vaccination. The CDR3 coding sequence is TGCGCCAGCAGCCAAGACAGGGGGAACATTCAGTACTTC. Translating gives CASSQDRGNIQYF.